These 24 T cell receptor beta chains came from one sample sequenced in a study of shared clonotypes between healthy human individuals. Generated by immunoSEQ multiplex PCR, the TCRdb table keeps only in-frame clones and is missing some. The sample contains about 2.3 million clones, 92% of which appear only once. Sequences were obtained from naive CD4+ T cells from PBMCs. Subset of the sample: CD45RA+ positively selected. The receptors were sampled from a man younger than 35 in good health. Some clones in this sample may be carry-over from other donors' samples.

The chain is built from TRBV7-9 and TRBJ2-7; D gene uncertain. Germline CDR1 and CDR2: SEHNR and FQNEAQ (reference sequence). The CDR3 spans 12 residues. The V end lost 2 bases, the J end lost 5 bases, and 7 bases lay between the germline ends. The DNA for the CDR3 is TGTGCCAGCAGCTTACTGAGCGACGAGCAGTACTTC. This codes for CASSLLSDEQYF.

A word on this clone: The same CDR3 arises from other DNA sequences in this sample as well. This rearrangement joins TRBV28 to TRBJ2-6; no reliable D call. The ends were cut back, 3 bases at V and 4 bases at J, with 7 bases in the middle. The CDR3 sequence is 14 residues long. Germline CDR1 and CDR2: MDHEN and SYDVKM. Here the CDR3 DNA reads TGTGCCAGCAGTTTTCATTCCGGGGCCAACGTCCTGACTTTC. Its translation: CASSFHSGANVLTF.

This rearrangement joins TRBV5-1 to TRBJ2-3; tentatively, D is TRBD1 (6 bases). Germline V lookup: CDR1 SGHRS, CDR2 YFSETQ. V was clipped by 0 bases and J by 0 bases, with 11 bases between them. The CDR3 is 16 amino acids. The CDR3 region is CASSLVPGDSTDTQYF. The CDR3 region has the DNA TGCGCCAGCAGCTTGGTTCCAGGGGACAGCACAGATACGCAGTATTTT.

The chain has TRBV5-1 and TRBJ2-5; 12 nucleotides match TRBD2. Germline V gives CDR1 SGHRS, CDR2 YFSETQ. The CDR3 totals 18 residues. Germline trimming cut 4 bases from V and 4 bases from J; bases unmatched to any gene: 14. CDR3 protein: CASSRNGILAGGRETQYF. CDR3 DNA sequence: TGCGCCAGCAGCCGAAATGGAATACTAGCGGGAGGACGAGAGACCCAGTACTTC.

This clone is a singleton in its sample. The chain carries TRBV5-6 and TRBJ2-2; 13 bases are a match to TRBD2. This CDR3 comprises 18 residues. The trim removed 0 bases at V and 4 bases at J, leaving 6 bases unmatched. Germline assignment: CDR1 SGHDT and CDR2 YYEEEE. CDR3 nucleotides: TGTGCCAGCAGCTTGGGGACTAGCGGGAGTCGAGGCACCGGGGAGCTGTTTTTT. Protein sequence: CASSLGTSGSRGTGELFF. Full variable domain (missing parts from reference TRBV5-6 and TRBJ2-2): DAGVTQSPTHLIKTRGQQVTLRCSPKSGHDTVSWYQQALGQGPQFIFQYYEEEERQRGNFPDRFSGHQFPNYSSELNVNALLLGDSALYLCASSLGTSGSRGTGELFFGEGSRLTVL.

The chain links TRBV19 to TRBJ2-7; TRBD1 aligns across 8 bases. Germline V CDR1 and CDR2: LNHDA, SQIVND (reference sequence). The CDR3 loop spans 16 amino acids. Trimming removed 4 bases from V and 3 bases from J; junction bases left unmatched: 11. CDR3 region: CASSTRTGPSHYEQYF. Written as DNA, the CDR3 is TGTGCCAGTAGTACCAGGACAGGGCCCTCGCACTACGAGCAGTACTTC. Full variable domain (rest looked up from reference TRBV19 and TRBJ2-7): DGGITQSPKYLFRKEGQNVTLSCEQNLNHDAMYWYRQDPGQGLRLIYYSQIVNDFQKGDIAEGYSVSREKKESFPLTVTSAQKNPTAFYLCASSTRTGPSHYEQYFGPGTRLTVT.

This chain joins TRBV5-1 and TRBJ2-3, with D tentatively TRBD1 (5 bases). This CDR3 region has 15 residues. Trimming cost V 9 bases and J 0 bases, with 17 bases left between them. Germline assignment: CDR1 SGHRS and CDR2 YFSETQ. CDR3 residues: CATRRQPLSTDTQYF. The CDR3 DNA reads TGCGCCACCCGAAGACAGCCCCTAAGCACAGATACGCAGTATTTT. Filled out from reference TRBV5-1 and TRBJ2-3, the complete variable domain reads KAGVTQTPRYLIKTRGQQVTLSCSPISGHRSVSWYQQTPGQGLQFLFEYFSETQRNKGNFPGRFSGRQFSNSRSEMNVSTLELGDSALYLCATRRQPLSTDTQYFGPGTRLTVL.

V is TRBV9 and J is TRBJ2-5; 12 nucleotides align to TRBD2. V gave up 1 base and J gave up 5 bases; unmatched junction bases: 0. CDR3 length: 14 amino acids. Germline V gene sequence: CDR1 SGDLS, CDR2 YYNGEE. CDR3 in amino acids: CASSVLAGGETQYF. Here the CDR3 DNA reads TGTGCCAGCAGCGTACTAGCGGGAGGGGAGACCCAGTACTTC.

The sample holds a few counts of this clone. The rearrangement links TRBV28 to TRBJ1-1, with D hard to call. V lost 7 bases and J 0 bases, leaving 6 bases between the germline ends. The V gene's germline CDR1 is MDHEN and CDR2 SYDVKM. The CDR3 is made up of 12 amino acids. CDR3 coding DNA: TGTGCCAGCATCACCTTGAACACTGAAGCTTTCTTT. It is translated as CASITLNTEAFF.

The gene calls are TRBV5-1 and TRBJ2-5; 7 nucleotides align to TRBD1. This CDR3 contains 16 residues. Trimming cost V 4 bases and J 5 bases; bases outside gene matches: 14. Per germline, CDR1 SGHRS and CDR2 YFSETQ. The CDR3 region is CASSPGQSLIEETQYF. CDR3 nucleotide sequence: TGCGCCAGCAGCCCGGGACAGTCTTTGATCGAGGAGACCCAGTACTTC.

The V and J genes are TRBV7-2 and TRBJ2-5; 8 bases map to TRBD2. The CDR3 runs 19 residues. J lost 0 bases, V lost 1 base, and 13 bases had no gene match. The V gene's germline CDR1 is SGHTA and CDR2 FQGNSA. CDR3 coding DNA: TGTGCCAGCAGCTTAGGGACCCCGCGCCCTAGCGGGTACCAAGAGACCCAGTACTTC. This gives the protein CASSLGTPRPSGYQETQYF.

This clone has just one count. CDR3 nucleotides: TGTGCCAGTAGTAGACAAGACAGGGCCAATAGTGGCTACACCTTC. This codes for CASSRQDRANSGYTF. J is TRBJ1-2 and V is TRBV19, with TRBD1 matching over 7 bases. Germline CDR1 and CDR2: LNHDA and SQIVND (reference sequence). The CDR3 extends over 15 amino acids. V shed 4 bases and J 7 bases; nucleotides not matched to a gene: 12.

This chain links TRBV28 with TRBJ1-3; maybe TRBD1 (5 bases). This CDR3 is 15 amino acids long. Trimming left V 7 bases short and J 0 bases short, with 13 bases between. In germline, CDR1 is MDHEN, CDR2 SYDVKM. Here the CDR3 DNA reads TGTGCCAGCATCTTAGCGGGGGGCTCTGGAAACACCATATATTTT. It specifies CASILAGGSGNTIYF.

The CDR3 is CSVLGKNTEAFF. The CDR3 nucleotides read TGCAGCGTTTTGGGCAAGAACACTGAAGCTTTCTTT. This chain uses TRBV29-1 with TRBJ1-1; D not certain. Germline CDR1 reads SQVTM; CDR2 reads ANQGSEA. The CDR3 totals 12 residues. V was pared by 5 bases and J by 1 base, with 8 bases between.

The chain has TRBV4-3 and TRBJ2-7; TRBD2 agrees at 9 bases. This CDR3 has 16 residues. Germline V gene sequence: CDR1 LGHNA, CDR2 YSLEER. V lost 1 base, J lost 4 bases, and 8 bases stayed unmatched. The CDR3 DNA reads as TGCGCCAGCAGCCAAGCGGAGGGCGCGGGAGGGTACGAGCAGTACTTC. Its translation: CASSQAEGAGGYEQYF.

The chain employs TRBV19 and TRBJ1-3; 8 bases are shared with TRBD1. This CDR3 is built from 14 residues. The trim removed 8 bases at V and 0 bases at J, leaving 3 bases unmatched. Looked up from germline, CDR1 is LNHDA and CDR2 is SQIVND (reference sequence). The CDR3: CASRQGSSGNTIYF. The CDR3 DNA sequence: TGTGCCAGTCGACAGGGGAGCTCTGGAAACACCATATATTTT.

With respect to this clone: This specimen includes other DNA sequences encoding the same CDR3. The gene calls are TRBV27 and TRBJ2-1; 10 bases are shared with TRBD2. Trimming took 6 bases from V and 2 from J; bases not matched to a gene: 1. The CDR3 totals 14 residues. Germline V gene sequence: CDR1 MNHEY, CDR2 SMNVEV (reference sequence). CDR3: CASSLAGAYNEQFF. Here the CDR3 DNA reads TGTGCCAGCAGCCTAGCGGGAGCCTACAATGAGCAGTTCTTC.

In the case of this clone: This same CDR3 is encoded by further DNA sequences in the sample. The chain links TRBV9 to TRBJ2-7, with 7 bases matching TRBD2. Germline values: CDR1 SGDLS, CDR2 YYNGEE. Unmatched junction bases numbered 4, after V lost 0 bases and J lost 4 bases. The CDR3 spans 14 residues. The CDR3 DNA reads as TGTGCCAGCAGCGTAGCCAGGGAGGGGTACGAGCAGTACTTC. Protein: CASSVAREGYEQYF.

The chain is built from TRBV30 and TRBJ1-2; possible D gene TRBD1, 5 bases. Germline-derived CDR1 and CDR2 are GTSNPN and SVGIG (reference sequence). V lost 7 bases to trimming and J lost 3 bases, with 18 bases between them. The CDR3 contains 14 residues. This CDR3 is CALGPRGRDYGYTF. The DNA of the CDR3 is TGTGCCTTGGGACCTAGGGGAAGGGACTATGGCTACACCTTC.

The rearrangement uses TRBV28 and TRBJ1-5, with D possibly TRBD1 on 5 matching bases. The CDR3 has 14 residues. Germline CDR1 reads MDHEN; CDR2 reads SYDVKM. Trimming took 6 bases from V and 0 from J, leaving 9 bases between them. Here the CDR3 reads CASSRQFSNQPQHF. The DNA for the CDR3 is TGTGCCAGCAGCCGACAGTTTAGCAATCAGCCCCAGCATTTT. The full variable domain, its missing parts supplied by reference TRBV28 and TRBJ1-5, is DVKVTQSSRYLVKRTGEKVFLECVQDMDHENMFWYRQDPGLGLRLIYFSYDVKMKEKGDIPEGYSVSREKKERFSLILESASTNQTSMYLCASSRQFSNQPQHFGDGTRLSIL.

As concerns this clone: Additional DNA sequences in this sample encode the identical CDR3. The chain carries TRBV28 and TRBJ2-1, with 10 bases identical to TRBD1. Germline CDR1 MDHEN, CDR2 SYDVKM. J was trimmed by 2 bases and V by 3 bases; bases with no gene match: 4. This CDR3 is built from 16 residues. As DNA, the CDR3 is TGTGCCAGCAGTTTGGGAGGGACAGGGGCCTACAATGAGCAGTTCTTC. Translation: CASSLGGTGAYNEQFF. Full variable domain (rest looked up from reference TRBV28 and TRBJ2-1): DVKVTQSSRYLVKRTGEKVFLECVQDMDHENMFWYRQDPGLGLRLIYFSYDVKMKEKGDIPEGYSVSREKKERFSLILESASTNQTSMYLCASSLGGTGAYNEQFFGPGTRLTVL.

This chain uses TRBV7-9 with TRBJ2-7, with D uncertain. Germline V CDR1 and CDR2: SEHNR, FQNEAQ (reference sequence). This CDR3 is 12 amino acids long. V was pared by 5 bases and J by 3 bases, with 8 bases between. CDR3 DNA sequence: TGTGCCAGCAGCGTGGGCATCTACGAGCAGTACTTC. Translating gives CASSVGIYEQYF. Based on the CDR3 plus reference TRBV7-9 and TRBJ2-7, the full variable domain is DTGVSQNPRHKITKRGQNVTFRCDPISEHNRLYWYRQTLGQGPEFLTYFQNEAQLEKSRLLSDRFSAERPKGSFSTLEIQRTEQGDSAMYLCASSVGIYEQYFGPGTRLTVT.

The rearrangement uses TRBV27 and TRBJ2-7; a possible D gene is TRBD1 (5 bases). The CDR3 has 15 residues. V was pared by 3 bases and J by 3 bases, with 15 bases between. Looked up from germline, CDR1 is MNHEY and CDR2 is SMNVEV (reference sequence). CDR3 bases: TGTGCCAGCAGTTTCAGGGTTGTGCAGGTCTACGAGCAGTACTTC. Residues: CASSFRVVQVYEQYF.

The V call is TRBV6-1, the J call TRBJ1-5; 7 nucleotides agree with TRBD1. CDR1 is MNHNS and CDR2 is SASEGT in the germline V gene. This CDR3 is 12 amino acids long. CDR3 DNA: TGTGCGGGACAGTCTCTGAGTCAGCCCCAGCATTTT. Translating it yields CAGQSLSQPQHF.